These 8 T cell receptor beta chains were all obtained from the same sample, sequenced in a study of spatial heterogeneity in lung cancer (dated by TCRdb to between 2019 and 2020). Broader findings and caveats from the paper: A correlation was observed between the number of expanded intratumoral alpha and beta TCRs and the tumor nonsynonymous mutation count.

This specimen's time point label, interpreted: sample taken at primary tumor resection. Their antigen targets remain unknown. To prepare the library, 5' RACE was applied. TCRdb lists the instrument as NextSeq 500. The public reads were reanalyzed by TCRdb: fastp trimming at Q25, MiXCR alignment, in-frame beta chains only. One record per CDR3 amino acid sequence lists the most common genes and DNA. For this sample the table gives roughly 17,000 distinct CDR3 sequences, of which 6.8% were detected only once. The ten largest clones take up 20% of the sample. The sample consisted of lung tumor tissue, taken at surgery. The receptor set was obtained from a female donor with early-stage non-small cell lung cancer.

The rearrangement uses TRBV5-6 and TRBJ2-5, with TRBD1 identical over 11 bases. Germline CDR1 reads SGHDT; CDR2 reads YYEEEE. This CDR3 is built from 15 residues. V gave up 4 bases and J gave up 4 bases; unmatched junction bases: 6. The DNA of the CDR3 is TGTGCCAGCAGCACCTGGACAGGGGGCGGAGAGACCCAGTACTTC. The encoded protein is CASSTWTGGGETQYF.

In its sample, this clonotype was seen many times. This chain uses TRBV20-1 with TRBJ1-1; 12 nucleotides match TRBD1. Germline loops: CDR1 DFQATT, CDR2 SNEGSKA (reference sequence). V gave up 2 bases and J gave up 4 bases; unmatched junction bases: 8. CDR3 size: 16 residues. CDR3 residues: CSARFGTGGAGTEAFF. The CDR3 DNA is TGCAGTGCTAGATTTGGGACAGGGGGCGCAGGCACTGAAGCTTTCTTT.

Only a few counts were recorded for this clonotype. J is TRBJ1-2 and V is TRBV3-1; weak D call: TRBD1 (6 bases). V lost 1 base, J lost 4 bases, and 13 bases lay in between. Germline V gene data show CDR1 as LGHDT and CDR2 as YNNKEL (reference sequence). The CDR3 spans 15 residues. The CDR3 bases are TGTGCCAGCAGCCAAGGGGCCGGGGGCACCTATGGCTACACCTTC. Translation: CASSQGAGGTYGYTF.

This clonotype is classed as medium-sized. The chain employs TRBV27 and TRBJ2-5; the D is unclear. The CDR3 has 13 residues. Trimming removed 6 bases from V and 5 bases from J, with 13 bases in between. Germline V gene sequence: CDR1 MNHEY, CDR2 SMNVEV (reference sequence). In nucleotides, the CDR3 is TGTGCCAGCAGACCCACTTTCCCGGAGACCCAGTACTTC. Its protein is CASRPTFPETQYF.

This clonotype showed up many times. V is TRBV12-3 or TRBV12-4 and J is TRBJ1-1, with a possible D match to TRBD1 (5 bases). The V gene lost 2 bases and the J gene lost 0 bases, with 7 bases spanning the gap. The CDR3 is 14 residues long. CDR3 amino acids: CASSLPDMNTEAFF. CDR3 nucleotides: TGTGCCAGCAGTTTACCGGACATGAACACTGAAGCTTTCTTT.

This clonotype ranks as medium-sized (0.01 to 0.1%). J is TRBJ2-7 and V is TRBV11-2; no firm D call. The germline V gene has CDR1 SGHAT and CDR2 FQNNGV. The CDR3 is 15 residues long. The V and J ends lost 5 bases and 1 base respectively, with 15 bases between them. CDR3 in amino acids: CASSLLRTASYEQYF. CDR3 bases: TGTGCCAGCAGCCTGTTACGGACGGCGTCCTACGAGCAGTACTTC.

This clonotype qualifies as medium-sized (0.01 to 0.1%). The genes are TRBV20-1 and TRBJ2-3; D possibly corresponds to TRBD2 (5 bases). This CDR3 has 17 residues. Germline V CDR1 and CDR2: DFQATT, SNEGSKA (reference sequence). V lost 2 bases to trimming and J lost 1 base, with 19 bases between them. This CDR3 is CSARKGRGFGGTDTQYF. CDR3 sequence (DNA): TGCAGTGCTAGAAAGGGTCGGGGTTTTGGGGGCACAGATACGCAGTATTTT.

The chain links TRBV6-1 to TRBJ2-3; 10 positions match TRBD1. The CDR3 spans 14 residues. Germline V gives CDR1 MNHNS, CDR2 SASEGT. Trimming removed 8 bases from V and 1 base from J; junction bases left unmatched: 3. The CDR3 loop reads CASDGTGGTDTQYF. The DNA of the CDR3 is TGTGCCAGCGACGGGACAGGGGGCACAGATACGCAGTATTTT.